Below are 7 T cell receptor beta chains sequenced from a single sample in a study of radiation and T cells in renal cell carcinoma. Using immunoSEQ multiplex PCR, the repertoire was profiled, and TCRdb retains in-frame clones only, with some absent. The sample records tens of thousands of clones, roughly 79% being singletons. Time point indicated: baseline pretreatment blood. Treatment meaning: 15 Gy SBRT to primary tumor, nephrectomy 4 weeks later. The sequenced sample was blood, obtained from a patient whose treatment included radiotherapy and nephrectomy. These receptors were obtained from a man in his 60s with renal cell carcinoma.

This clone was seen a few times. Here the CDR3 reads CASRRQSTEAFF. The CDR3 DNA follows: TGTGCCAGCAGGCGACAGTCAACTGAAGCTTTCTTT. J is TRBJ1-1 and V is TRBV2; possibly TRBD1 for D (5 bases). This CDR3 is 12 amino acids long. V lost 6 bases, J lost 5 bases, and 10 bases lay in between. Germline V gene lookup returns CDR1 SNHLY and CDR2 FYNNEI.

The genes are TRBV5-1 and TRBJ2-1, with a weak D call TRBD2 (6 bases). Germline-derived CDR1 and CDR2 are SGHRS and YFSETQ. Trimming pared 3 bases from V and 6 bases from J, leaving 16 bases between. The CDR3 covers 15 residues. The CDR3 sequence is CASSSGLPNANEQFF. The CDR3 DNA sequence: TGCGCCAGCAGCTCGGGACTCCCAAACGCCAATGAGCAGTTCTTC.

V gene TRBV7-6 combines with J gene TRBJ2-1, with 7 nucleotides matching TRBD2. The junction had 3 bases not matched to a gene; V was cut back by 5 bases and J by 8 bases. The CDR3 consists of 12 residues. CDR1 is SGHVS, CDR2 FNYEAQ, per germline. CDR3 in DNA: TGTGCCAGCAGCCCGGGGGGAGATGAGCAGTTCTTC. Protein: CASSPGGDEQFF.

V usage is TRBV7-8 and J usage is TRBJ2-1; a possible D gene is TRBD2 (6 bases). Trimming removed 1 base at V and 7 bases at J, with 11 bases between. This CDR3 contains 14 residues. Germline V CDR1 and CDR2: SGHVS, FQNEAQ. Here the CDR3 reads CASSLGGAKNEQFF. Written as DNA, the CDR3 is TGTGCCAGCAGCTTAGGCGGGGCAAAAAATGAGCAGTTCTTC.

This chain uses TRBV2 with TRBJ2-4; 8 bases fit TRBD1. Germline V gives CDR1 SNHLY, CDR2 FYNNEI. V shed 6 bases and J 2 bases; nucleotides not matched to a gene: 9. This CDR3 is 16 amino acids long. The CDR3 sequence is CASRGGQGKTKNIQYF. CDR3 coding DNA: TGTGCCAGCAGGGGCGGACAGGGCAAAACCAAAAACATTCAGTACTTC.

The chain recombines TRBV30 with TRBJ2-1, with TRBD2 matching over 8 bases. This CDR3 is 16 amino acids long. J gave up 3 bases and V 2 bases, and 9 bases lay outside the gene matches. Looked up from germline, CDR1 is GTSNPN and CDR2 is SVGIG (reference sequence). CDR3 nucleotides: TGTGCCTGGAGTTATCCTGGGACTAGAAACTACAATGAGCAGTTCTTC. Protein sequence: CAWSYPGTRNYNEQFF.

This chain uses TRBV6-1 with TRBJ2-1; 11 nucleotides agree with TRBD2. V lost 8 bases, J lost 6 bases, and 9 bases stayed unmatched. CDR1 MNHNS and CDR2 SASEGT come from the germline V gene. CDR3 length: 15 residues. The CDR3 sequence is CASVNLAGGVNEQFF. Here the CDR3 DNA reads TGTGCCAGCGTAAACCTAGCGGGAGGCGTCAATGAGCAGTTCTTC.